These 8 T cell receptor beta chains were all obtained from the same sample, sequenced in a study of blood T cell repertoires in COVID-19. Some clones are missing from TCRdb's copy, which holds only in-frame ones; the method was immunoSEQ multiplex PCR. The table lists fewer than 150,000 clones, about 87% of them singletons. Input material: peripheral blood. The receptors come from a woman aged 40 to 50 with acute or convalescent COVID-19.

In DNA, the CDR3 is TGTGCCAGCAGTGAATTTCCGCAAGCGGGCGAGCAGTACTTC. Its protein product is CASSEFPQAGEQYF. The chain has TRBV25-1 and TRBJ2-7; the D gene is possibly TRBD2 (6 bases). The germline V gene encodes CDR1 MGHDK and CDR2 SYGVNS. The CDR3 covers 14 residues. Trimming pared 1 base from V and 6 bases from J, leaving 13 bases between.

The rearrangement joins TRBV28 to TRBJ1-5, with 7 nucleotides matching TRBD1. Per germline, CDR1 MDHEN and CDR2 SYDVKM. The CDR3 contains 18 residues. V trimming: 3 bases; J trimming: 5 bases; junction bases outside the gene matches: 16. In nucleotides, the CDR3 is TGTGCCAGCAGTTTTGTGGGCACAGGGGTGGCCAAATATCAGCCCCAGCATTTT. This gives the protein CASSFVGTGVAKYQPQHF.

The chain is built from TRBV28 and TRBJ1-2; TRBD1 aligns across 8 bases. In germline, CDR1 is MDHEN, CDR2 SYDVKM. The CDR3 runs 15 residues. V trimming: 6 bases; J trimming: 5 bases; junction bases outside the gene matches: 11. This CDR3 is CASSPARQGMYGYTF. CDR3 in DNA: TGTGCCAGCAGCCCAGCCCGACAGGGGATGTATGGCTACACCTTC.

This clone was observed a single time. The V call is TRBV5-4, the J call TRBJ1-2, with 9 bases identical to TRBD1. Germline trimming cut 2 bases from V and 8 bases from J; bases unmatched to any gene: 7. The CDR3 totals 14 residues. The germline gives CDR1 SGHNT, CDR2 YYREEE (reference sequence). In nucleotides, the CDR3 is TGTGCCAGCAGCTTCGACAGGGGGATGTTAGGCTACACCTTC. It translates to CASSFDRGMLGYTF.

This chain joins TRBV4-1 and TRBJ2-7; D may be TRBD2 (6 bases). This CDR3 has 14 residues. The germline CDR1 and CDR2 sequences are MGHRA and YSYEKL. V lost 3 bases and J 7 bases, leaving 16 bases between the germline ends. DNA of the CDR3: TGCGCCAGCAGCCACCTTAGTGGGGGGAGTGAGCAGTACTTC. It translates to CASSHLSGGSEQYF.

The chain couples TRBV6-5 to TRBJ2-7; D call uncertain. CDR1 is MNHEY and CDR2 is SVGAGI in the germline V gene. This CDR3 spans 13 amino acids. The V gene lost 6 bases and the J gene lost 1 base, with 10 bases spanning the gap. CDR3 sequence reads: CASSLRLSYEQYF. DNA for the CDR3: TGTGCCAGCAGCTTGAGGCTGTCCTACGAGCAGTACTTC.

The chain is built from TRBV10-3 and TRBJ1-2; no reliable D call. Trimming stripped 8 bases from V and 3 bases from J, with 13 bases between. Germline V gene data show CDR1 as ENHRY and CDR2 as SYGVKD. This CDR3 spans 13 amino acids. This CDR3 reads CAIQPSGDYGYTF. The CDR3 DNA is TGTGCCATCCAGCCCTCCGGGGACTATGGCTACACCTTC.

The chain employs TRBV9 and TRBJ2-7; 9 bases match TRBD2. Per the germline V gene, CDR1 is SGDLS and CDR2 is YYNGEE. The CDR3 spans 14 residues. The V segment lost 6 bases and the J segment 7 bases; nucleotides outside the gene matches: 11. The CDR3 protein is CASTPSGAEGEQYF. CDR3 in DNA: TGTGCCAGCACTCCTAGCGGGGCGGAAGGGGAGCAGTACTTC.